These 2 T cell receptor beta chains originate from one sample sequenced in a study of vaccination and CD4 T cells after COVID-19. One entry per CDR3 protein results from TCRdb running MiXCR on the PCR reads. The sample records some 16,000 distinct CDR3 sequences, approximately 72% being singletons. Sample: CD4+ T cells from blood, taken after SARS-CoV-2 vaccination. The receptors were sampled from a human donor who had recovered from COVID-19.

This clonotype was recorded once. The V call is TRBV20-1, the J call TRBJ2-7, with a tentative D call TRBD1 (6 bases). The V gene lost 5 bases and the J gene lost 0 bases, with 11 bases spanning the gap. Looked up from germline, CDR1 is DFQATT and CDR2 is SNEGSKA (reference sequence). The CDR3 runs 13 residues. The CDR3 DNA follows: TGCAGTGCTGGACAGCCTGACTCCTACGAGCAGTACTTC. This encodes CSAGQPDSYEQYF.

This CDR3 reads CASSLEAADTQYF. In nucleotides, the CDR3 is TGTGCCAGCAGCCTAGAAGCGGCAGATACGCAGTATTTT. The rearrangement links TRBV2 to TRBJ2-3; perhaps TRBD2 as D (5 bases). Trimming removed 6 bases from V and 4 bases from J, with 11 bases in between. The germline CDR1 and CDR2 sequences are SNHLY and FYNNEI. This CDR3 has 13 amino acids.